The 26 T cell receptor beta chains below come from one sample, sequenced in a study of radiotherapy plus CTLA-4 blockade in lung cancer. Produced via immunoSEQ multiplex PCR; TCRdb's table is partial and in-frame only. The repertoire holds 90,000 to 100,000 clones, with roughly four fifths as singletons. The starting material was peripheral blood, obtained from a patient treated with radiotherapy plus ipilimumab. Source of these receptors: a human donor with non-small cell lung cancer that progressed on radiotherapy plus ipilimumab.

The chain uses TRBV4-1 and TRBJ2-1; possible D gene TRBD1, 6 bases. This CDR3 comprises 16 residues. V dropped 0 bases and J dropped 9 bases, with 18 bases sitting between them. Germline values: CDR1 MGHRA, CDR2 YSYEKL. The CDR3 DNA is TGCGCCAGCAGCCAAGATTGGACAGCAGGTCGGGGTGAGCAGTTCTTC. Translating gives CASSQDWTAGRGEQFF.

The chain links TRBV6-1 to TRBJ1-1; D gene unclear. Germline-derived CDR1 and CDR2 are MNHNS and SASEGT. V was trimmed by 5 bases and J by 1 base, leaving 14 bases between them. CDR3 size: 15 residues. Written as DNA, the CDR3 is TGTGCCAGCAGTATACAACCGGACGGGAACACTGAAGCTTTCTTT. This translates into CASSIQPDGNTEAFF.

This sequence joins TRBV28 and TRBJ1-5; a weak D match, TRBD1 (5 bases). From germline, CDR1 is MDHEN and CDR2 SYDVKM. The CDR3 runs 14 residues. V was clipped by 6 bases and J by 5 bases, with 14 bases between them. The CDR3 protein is CASSPGTFHQPQHF. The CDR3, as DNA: TGTGCCAGCAGCCCCGGGACTTTTCATCAGCCCCAGCATTTT.

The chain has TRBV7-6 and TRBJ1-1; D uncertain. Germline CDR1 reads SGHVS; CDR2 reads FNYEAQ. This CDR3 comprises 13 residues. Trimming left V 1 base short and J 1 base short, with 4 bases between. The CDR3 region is CASSLGTNTEAFF. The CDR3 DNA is TGTGCCAGCAGCTTAGGGACGAACACTGAAGCTTTCTTT.

In nucleotides, the CDR3 is TGTGCCAGTAGTTCCAGCTATGGCTACACCTTC. It specifies CASSSSYGYTF. The chain uses TRBV19 and TRBJ1-2; D remains ambiguous. The CDR3 extends over 11 amino acids. With 5 bases removed from V and 4 bases from J, the gap between germline ends came to 5 bases. The germline V gene encodes CDR1 LNHDA and CDR2 SQIVND (reference sequence).

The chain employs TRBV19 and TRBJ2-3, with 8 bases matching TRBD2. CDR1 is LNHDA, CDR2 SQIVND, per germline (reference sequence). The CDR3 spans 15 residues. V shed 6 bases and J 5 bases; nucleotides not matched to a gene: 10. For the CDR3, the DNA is TGTGCCAGTAGCCGAAACGGGCTAGCGGGAGATACGCAGTATTTT. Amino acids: CASSRNGLAGDTQYF.

The CDR3 loop is CASRQTGQGNTEAFF. CDR3 bases: TGTGCCAGCAGGCAGACCGGACAGGGGAACACTGAAGCTTTCTTT. The rearrangement uses TRBV28 and TRBJ1-1; 8 bases are a match to TRBD1. Losses at the gene ends were 6 bases for V and 1 base for J; bases not matched to a gene: 7. The CDR3 covers 15 residues. Germline CDR1 and CDR2: MDHEN and SYDVKM.

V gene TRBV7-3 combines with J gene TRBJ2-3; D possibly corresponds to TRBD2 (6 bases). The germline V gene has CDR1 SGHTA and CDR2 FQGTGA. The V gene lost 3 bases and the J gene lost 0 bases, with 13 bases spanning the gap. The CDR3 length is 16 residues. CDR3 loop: CASSLGSGLSTDTQYF. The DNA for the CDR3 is TGTGCCAGCAGCTTGGGGAGCGGGCTTAGCACAGATACGCAGTATTTT.

CDR3: CASSTSGRGNEQFF. CDR3 coding DNA: TGTGCCAGCAGCACTAGCGGGAGGGGGAATGAGCAGTTCTTC. The chain carries TRBV7-8 and TRBJ2-1, with 13 bases aligning to TRBD2. Germline CDR1 and CDR2: SGHVS and FQNEAQ. The junction had 2 bases not matched to a gene; V was cut back by 5 bases and J by 7 bases. The CDR3 has 14 residues.

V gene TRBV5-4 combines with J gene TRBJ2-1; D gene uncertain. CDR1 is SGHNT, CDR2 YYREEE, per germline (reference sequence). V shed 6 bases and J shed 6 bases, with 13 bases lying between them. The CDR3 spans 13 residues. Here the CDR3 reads CASNLGTANEQFF. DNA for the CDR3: TGTGCCAGCAATTTAGGAACGGCCAATGAGCAGTTCTTC.

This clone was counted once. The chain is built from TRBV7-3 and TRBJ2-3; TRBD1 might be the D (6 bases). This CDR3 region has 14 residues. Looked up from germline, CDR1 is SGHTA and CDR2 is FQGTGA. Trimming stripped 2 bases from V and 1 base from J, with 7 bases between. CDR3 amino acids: CASSLAGGTDTQYF. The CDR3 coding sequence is TGTGCCAGCAGCTTAGCAGGGGGCACAGATACGCAGTATTTT.

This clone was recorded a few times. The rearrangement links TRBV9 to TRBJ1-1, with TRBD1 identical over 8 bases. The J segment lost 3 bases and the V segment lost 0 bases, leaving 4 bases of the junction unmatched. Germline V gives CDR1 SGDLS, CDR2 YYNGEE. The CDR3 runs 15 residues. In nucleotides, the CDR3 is TGTGCCAGCAGCGTAGCCGGGACAGGTTACACTGAAGCTTTCTTT. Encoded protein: CASSVAGTGYTEAFF.

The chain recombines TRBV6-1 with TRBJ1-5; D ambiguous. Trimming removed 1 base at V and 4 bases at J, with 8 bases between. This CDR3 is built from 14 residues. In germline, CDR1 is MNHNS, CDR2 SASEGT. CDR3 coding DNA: TGTGCCAGCAGTGAAGTTTATAGGAATCAGCCCCAGCATTTT. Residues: CASSEVYRNQPQHF.

The CDR3, as DNA: TGTGCCAGCAGTTTATTATCAAGACCGGGACAGGGGGCTAACTATGGCTACACCTTC. Protein: CASSLLSRPGQGANYGYTF. The chain links TRBV27 to TRBJ1-2; 11 bases are shared with TRBD1. With 1 base clipped from V and 0 bases from J, the junction kept 10 bases outside the gene matches. The germline gives CDR1 MNHEY, CDR2 SMNVEV (reference sequence). The CDR3 runs to 19 residues.

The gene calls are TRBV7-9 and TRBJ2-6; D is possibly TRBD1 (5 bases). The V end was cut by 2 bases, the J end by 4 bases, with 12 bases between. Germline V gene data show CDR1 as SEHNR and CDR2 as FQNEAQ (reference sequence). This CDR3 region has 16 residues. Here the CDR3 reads CASSLLGRTGANVLTF. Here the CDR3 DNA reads TGTGCCAGCAGCTTACTGGGTAGGACAGGGGCCAACGTCCTGACTTTC.

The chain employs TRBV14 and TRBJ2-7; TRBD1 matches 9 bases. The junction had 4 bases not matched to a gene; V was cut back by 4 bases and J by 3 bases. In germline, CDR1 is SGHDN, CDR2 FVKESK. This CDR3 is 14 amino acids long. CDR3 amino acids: CASSPYRGLYEQYF. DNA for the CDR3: TGTGCCAGCAGCCCTTACAGGGGGCTCTACGAGCAGTACTTC.

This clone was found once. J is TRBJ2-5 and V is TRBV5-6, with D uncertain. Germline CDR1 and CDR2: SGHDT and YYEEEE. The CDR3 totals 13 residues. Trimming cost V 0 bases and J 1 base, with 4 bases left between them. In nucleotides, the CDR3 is TGTGCCAGCAGCTTGGGCAGCCAAGAGACCCAGTACTTC. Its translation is CASSLGSQETQYF.

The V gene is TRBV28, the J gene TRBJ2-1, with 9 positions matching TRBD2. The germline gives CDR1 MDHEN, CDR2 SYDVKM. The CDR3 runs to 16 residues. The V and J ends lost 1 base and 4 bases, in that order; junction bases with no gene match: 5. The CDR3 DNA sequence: TGTGCCAGCAGTTTATTTGGGACTAGCCTATACAATGAGCAGTTCTTC. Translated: CASSLFGTSLYNEQFF.

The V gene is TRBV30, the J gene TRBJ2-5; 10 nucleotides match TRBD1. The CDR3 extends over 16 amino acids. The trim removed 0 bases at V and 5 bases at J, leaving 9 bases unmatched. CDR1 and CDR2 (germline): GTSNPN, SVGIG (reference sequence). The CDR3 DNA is TGTGCCTGGAGTGTACATAGTGGGACAGGGGTGGAGACCCAGTACTTC. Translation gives CAWSVHSGTGVETQYF.

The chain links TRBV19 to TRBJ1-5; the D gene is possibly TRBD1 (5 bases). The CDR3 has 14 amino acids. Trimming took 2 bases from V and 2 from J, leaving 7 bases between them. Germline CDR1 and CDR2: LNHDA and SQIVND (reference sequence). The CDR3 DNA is TGTGCCAGTAGTATACCGGGGCGCAATCAGCCCCAGCATTTT. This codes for CASSIPGRNQPQHF.

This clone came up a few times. The CDR3 region has the DNA TGTGCCAGCTCACCAAGCCACGATAGCAATCAGCCCCAGCATTTT. This translates into CASSPSHDSNQPQHF. The rearrangement joins TRBV18 to TRBJ1-5, with D unclear. The CDR3 extends over 15 amino acids. Germline CDR1 and CDR2: KGHSH and LQKENI. With 2 bases removed from V and 0 bases from J, the gap between germline ends came to 8 bases.

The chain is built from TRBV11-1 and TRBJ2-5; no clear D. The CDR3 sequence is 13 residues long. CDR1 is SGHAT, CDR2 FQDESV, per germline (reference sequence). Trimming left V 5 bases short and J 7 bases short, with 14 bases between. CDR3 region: CASSVTGPGTQYF. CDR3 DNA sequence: TGTGCCAGCAGCGTGACTGGTCCCGGGACCCAGTACTTC. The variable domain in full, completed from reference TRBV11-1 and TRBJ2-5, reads EAEVAQSPRYKITEKSQAVAFWCDPISGHATLYWYRQILGQGPELLVQFQDESVVDDSQLPKDRFSAERLKGVDSTLKIQPAELGDSAMYLCASSVTGPGTQYFGPGTRLLVL.

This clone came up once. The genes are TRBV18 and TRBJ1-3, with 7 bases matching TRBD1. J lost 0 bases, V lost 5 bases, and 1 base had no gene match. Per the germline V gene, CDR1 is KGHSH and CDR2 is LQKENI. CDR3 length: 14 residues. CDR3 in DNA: TGTGCCAGCTCAACAGGGGACTCTGGAAACACCATATATTTT. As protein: CASSTGDSGNTIYF.

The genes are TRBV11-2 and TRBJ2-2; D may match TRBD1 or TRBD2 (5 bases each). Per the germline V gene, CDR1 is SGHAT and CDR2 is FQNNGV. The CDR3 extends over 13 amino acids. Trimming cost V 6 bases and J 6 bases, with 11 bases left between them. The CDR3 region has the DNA TGTGCCAGCAGACAGAGGGGCCCCGGGGAGCTGTTTTTT. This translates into CASRQRGPGELFF.

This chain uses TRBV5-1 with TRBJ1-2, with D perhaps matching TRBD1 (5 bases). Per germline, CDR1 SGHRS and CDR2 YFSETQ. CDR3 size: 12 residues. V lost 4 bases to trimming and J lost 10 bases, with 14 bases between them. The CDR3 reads CASSPAGLVYTF. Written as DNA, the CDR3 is TGCGCCAGCAGCCCAGCAGGGCTCGTCTACACCTTC.

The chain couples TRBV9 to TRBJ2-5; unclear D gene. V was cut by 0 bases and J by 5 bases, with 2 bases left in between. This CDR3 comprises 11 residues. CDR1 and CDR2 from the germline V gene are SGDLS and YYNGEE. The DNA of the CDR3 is TGTGCCAGCAGCGTAGAGGAGACCCAGTACTTC. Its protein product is CASSVEETQYF. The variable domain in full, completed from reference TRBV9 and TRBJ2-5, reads DSGVTQTPKHLITATGQRVTLRCSPRSGDLSVYWYQQSLDQGLQFLIQYYNGEERAKGNILERFSAQQFPDLHSELNLSSLELGDSALYFCASSVEETQYFGPGTRLLVL.